This T cell receptor (beta chain) derives from a study of early T cells in non-severe SARS-CoV-2 infection. Study in general: Unsorted whole blood bulk RNA was sequenced, with unpaired chains.

There are 13 residues in the CDR3. Germline V lookup: CDR1 SEHNR, CDR2 FQNEAQ (reference sequence). V lost 5 bases, J lost 7 bases, and 12 bases lay in between. For this clonotype: Its specificity is unknown.

Findings and caveats of the study: Anti-spike CD8 responses were favored by VDJdb matching, which missed private and CD4 specificities.

Unique molecular identifiers were added to individual cDNA molecules. TCRdb re-called the 5' RACE reads through MiXCR, storing one row per CDR3 protein. The table shows 100,000 to 120,000 distinct CDR3 sequences, with approximately 12% occurring only once. The rearrangement joins TRBV7-9 to TRBJ1-5; D perhaps matches TRBD1 (6 bases). The clonotype comes from an adult who was a healthcare worker with PCR-confirmed SARS-CoV-2 infection or an uninfected control (not recorded which). This sample comprised whole blood, obtained at baseline. The CDR3 DNA is TGTGCCAGCAGCCAACAGGGTGACCAGCCCCAGCATTTT. It encodes CASSQQGDQPQHF.